Listed here are 12 T cell receptor beta chains from one sample, sequenced in a study of T cells in localized non-small cell lung cancer. The table came from immunoSEQ multiplex PCR; TCRdb's copy has only in-frame clones and leaves some out. The data contain 25,000 or so clones, roughly 90% of them seen just once; the ten biggest clones take up 6% to 6.5%. Sequences were derived from PBMCs, sampled before any cancer treatment. The source of these receptors is a man between 35 and 75 years old with stage II lung adenocarcinoma.

This clone was picked up a small number of times. This chain uses TRBV30 with TRBJ1-1; a weak D match, TRBD1 (5 bases). The CDR3 runs 12 residues. Germline CDR1 and CDR2: GTSNPN and SVGIG (reference sequence). V lost 3 bases and J lost 8, with 13 bases in between. The CDR3 DNA reads TGTGCCTGGAGCTCCTCGGGGGTGGAAGCTTTCTTT. Amino acid sequence: CAWSSSGVEAFF.

The J gene is TRBJ1-5, the V gene TRBV7-9; no reliable D call. The CDR3 runs to 15 residues. V was shortened by 3 bases and J by 1 base, with 10 bases between the two germline ends. In germline, CDR1 is SEHNR, CDR2 FQNEAQ (reference sequence). The CDR3 region has the DNA TGTGCCAGCAGCTTGTCCAGCTACAGCAATCAGCCCCAGCATTTT. Residues: CASSLSSYSNQPQHF.

The V and J genes are TRBV6-5 and TRBJ2-7, with D hard to call. The CDR3 consists of 16 residues. Germline-derived CDR1 and CDR2 are MNHEY and SVGAGI. V lost 0 bases to trimming and J lost 1 base, with 13 bases between them. Written as DNA, the CDR3 is TGTGCCAGCAGTTACTCGACGGGCTCTGGGTCCTACGAGCAGTACTTC. Its protein product is CASSYSTGSGSYEQYF.

The DNA for the CDR3 is TGTGCCAGTAGTATCGGGGGAAACACCGGGGAGCTGTTTTTT. Translation: CASSIGGNTGELFF. V usage is TRBV19 and J usage is TRBJ2-2; possible D gene TRBD2, 6 bases. V was clipped by 3 bases and J by 2 bases, with 7 bases between them. Germline CDR1 and CDR2: LNHDA and SQIVND (reference sequence). The CDR3 totals 14 residues.

The chain recombines TRBV30 with TRBJ2-4; a possible D gene is TRBD2 (5 bases). Between the trimmed V and J ends, which lost 7 bases and 2 bases, there was a span of 18 bases. From germline, CDR1 is GTSNPN and CDR2 SVGIG (reference sequence). CDR3 size: 15 residues. The CDR3 region has the DNA TGTGCCTCCCGCCCCGAGGGTAGGACCAAAAACATTCAGTACTTC. Translation: CASRPEGRTKNIQYF.

The V and J genes are TRBV19 and TRBJ1-5; D remains unclear. CDR3 length: 16 residues. V was cut by 4 bases and J by 1 base, with 14 bases left in between. CDR1 and CDR2 from the germline V gene are LNHDA and SQIVND (reference sequence). The CDR3 DNA follows: TGTGCCAGTAGTACAACACGGGAAATGAGCAATCAGCCCCAGCATTTT. It translates to CASSTTREMSNQPQHF.

The rearrangement links TRBV5-4 to TRBJ2-1; 13 nucleotides match TRBD2. Losses at the gene ends were 0 bases for V and 9 bases for J; bases not matched to a gene: 6. CDR3 length: 16 amino acids. In germline, CDR1 is SGHNT, CDR2 YYREEE (reference sequence). The CDR3: CASSLGTSGRAAEQFF. The DNA for the CDR3 is TGTGCCAGCAGCTTGGGTACTAGCGGGAGGGCCGCTGAGCAGTTCTTC.

The rearrangement joins TRBV7-2 to TRBJ2-7, with unresolved D. Trimming took off 1 base at V and 3 bases at J, with 7 bases between the two ends. This CDR3 spans 13 amino acids. Germline loops: CDR1 SGHTA, CDR2 FQGNSA. In DNA, the CDR3 is TGTGCCAGCAGCTTAGACCCAGGCTACGAGCAGTACTTC. Translation gives CASSLDPGYEQYF.

The J gene is TRBJ1-5, the V gene TRBV30, with 9 positions matching TRBD1. There are 17 residues in the CDR3. Germline CDR1 GTSNPN, CDR2 SVGIG (reference sequence). With V trimmed by 3 bases and J by 1 base, 10 bases remained unmatched. Written as DNA, the CDR3 is TGTGCCTGGAGCGCTTCTCGGGGACAGGGAAGCAATCAGCCCCAGCATTTT. This gives the protein CAWSASRGQGSNQPQHF.

V gene TRBV6-5 combines with J gene TRBJ2-7; tentatively, D is TRBD2 (7 bases). This CDR3 is built from 12 residues. Germline lookup yields CDR1 MNHEY and CDR2 SVGAGI. Trimming cost V 7 bases and J 5 bases, with 12 bases left between them. CDR3 residues: CASMGGGDEQYF. CDR3 bases: TGTGCCAGCATGGGGGGGGGCGACGAGCAGTACTTC.

The J gene is TRBJ2-7, the V gene TRBV5-1; TRBD1 is a possible D gene (6 bases). Germline V gene lookup returns CDR1 SGHRS and CDR2 YFSETQ. The V end was cut by 4 bases, the J end by 4 bases, with 15 bases between. The CDR3 spans 14 residues. The CDR3 region is CASSPGQPEYEQYF. The CDR3 nucleotides read TGCGCCAGCAGCCCCGGACAGCCCGAGTACGAGCAGTACTTC.

Only one count was recorded for this clone. This chain uses TRBV4-1 with TRBJ2-3; no clear D. Germline V gene lookup returns CDR1 MGHRA and CDR2 YSYEKL. The CDR3 is 11 amino acids. V was cut by 5 bases and J by 2 bases, with 2 bases left in between. The CDR3 nucleotides are TGCGCCAGCAGCGCCACAGATACGCAGTATTTT. Translation gives CASSATDTQYF.